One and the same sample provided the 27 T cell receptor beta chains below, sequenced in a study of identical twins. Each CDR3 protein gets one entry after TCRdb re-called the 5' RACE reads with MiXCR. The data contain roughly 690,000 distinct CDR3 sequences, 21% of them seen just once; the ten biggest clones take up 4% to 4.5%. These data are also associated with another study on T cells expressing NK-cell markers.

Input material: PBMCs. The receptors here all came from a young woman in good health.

The DNA for the CDR3 is TGCGCCAGCAGTCCACAGGGCAGGGAGCAGTTCTTC. Its protein is CASSPQGREQFF. V is TRBV5-1 and J is TRBJ2-1, with a weak D call TRBD1 (6 bases). Germline CDR1 is SGHRS and CDR2 is YFSETQ. Trimming shortened V by 5 bases and J by 10 bases, and 13 bases separated the two germline ends. This CDR3 comprises 12 residues.

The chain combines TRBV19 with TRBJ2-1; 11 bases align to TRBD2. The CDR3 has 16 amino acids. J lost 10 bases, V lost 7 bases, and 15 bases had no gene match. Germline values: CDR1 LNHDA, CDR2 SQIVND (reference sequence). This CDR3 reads CASISRLAGTRTEQFF. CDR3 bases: TGTGCCAGTATAAGCCGACTAGCGGGGACACGAACCGAGCAGTTCTTC.

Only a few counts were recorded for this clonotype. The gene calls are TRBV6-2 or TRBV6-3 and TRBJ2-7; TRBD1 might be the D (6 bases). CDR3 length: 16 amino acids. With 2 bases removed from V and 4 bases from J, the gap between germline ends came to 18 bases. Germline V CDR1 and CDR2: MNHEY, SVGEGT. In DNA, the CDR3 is TGTGCCAGCAGTTACCCCCTGCGCAGGGGCGTTTACGAGCAGTACTTC. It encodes CASSYPLRRGVYEQYF.

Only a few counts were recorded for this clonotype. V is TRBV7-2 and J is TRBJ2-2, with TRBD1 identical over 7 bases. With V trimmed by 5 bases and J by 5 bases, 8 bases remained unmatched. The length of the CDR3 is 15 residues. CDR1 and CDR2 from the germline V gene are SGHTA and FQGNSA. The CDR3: CASSAAQGITGELFF. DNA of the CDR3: TGTGCCAGCAGCGCAGCACAGGGGATTACCGGGGAGCTGTTTTTT.

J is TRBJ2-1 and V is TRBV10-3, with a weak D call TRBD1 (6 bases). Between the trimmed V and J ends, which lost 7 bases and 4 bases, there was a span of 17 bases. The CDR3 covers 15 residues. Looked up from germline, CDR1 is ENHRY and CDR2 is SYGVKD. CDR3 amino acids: CAITQGDGLYNEQFF. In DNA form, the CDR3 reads TGTGCCATCACACAGGGCGACGGGTTATACAATGAGCAGTTCTTC.

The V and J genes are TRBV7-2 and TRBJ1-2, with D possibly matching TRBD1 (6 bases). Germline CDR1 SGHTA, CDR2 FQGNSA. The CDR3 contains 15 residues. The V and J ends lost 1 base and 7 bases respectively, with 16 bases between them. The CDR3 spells CASSLVGNGGPGYTF. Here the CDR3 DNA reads TGTGCCAGCAGCTTAGTAGGCAACGGGGGGCCTGGCTACACCTTC.

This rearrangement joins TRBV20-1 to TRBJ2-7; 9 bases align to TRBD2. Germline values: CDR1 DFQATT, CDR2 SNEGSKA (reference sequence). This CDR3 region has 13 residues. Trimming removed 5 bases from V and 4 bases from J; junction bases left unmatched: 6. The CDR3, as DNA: TGCAGTGCTGGGGGTAGCGGGAGATACGAGCAGTACTTC. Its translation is CSAGGSGRYEQYF.

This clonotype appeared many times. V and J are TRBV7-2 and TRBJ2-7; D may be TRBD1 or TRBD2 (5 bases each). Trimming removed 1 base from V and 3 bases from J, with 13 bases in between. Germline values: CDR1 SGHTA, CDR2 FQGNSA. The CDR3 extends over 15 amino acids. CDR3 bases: TGTGCCAGCAGCTTAGACGGGACGGGCTTCTACGAGCAGTACTTC. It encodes CASSLDGTGFYEQYF.

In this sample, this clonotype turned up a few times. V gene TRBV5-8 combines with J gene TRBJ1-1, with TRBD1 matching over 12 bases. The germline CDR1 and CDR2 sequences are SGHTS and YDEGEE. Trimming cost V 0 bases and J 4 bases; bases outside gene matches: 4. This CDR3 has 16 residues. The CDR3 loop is CASSLEGQGAGTEAFF. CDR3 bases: TGTGCCAGCAGCTTGGAGGGACAGGGGGCTGGCACTGAAGCTTTCTTT.

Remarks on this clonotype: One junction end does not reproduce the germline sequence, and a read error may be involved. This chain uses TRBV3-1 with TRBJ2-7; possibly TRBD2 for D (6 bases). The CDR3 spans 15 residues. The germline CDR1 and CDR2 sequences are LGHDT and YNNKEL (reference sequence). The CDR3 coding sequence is TGTGCCACCAGCCCCTTGGTAGCGGATATCTACGAGCAGTACTTC. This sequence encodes CATSPLVADIYEQYF.

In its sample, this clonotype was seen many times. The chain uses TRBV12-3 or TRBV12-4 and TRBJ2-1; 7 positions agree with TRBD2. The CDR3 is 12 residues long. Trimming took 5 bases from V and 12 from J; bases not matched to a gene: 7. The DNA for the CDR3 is TGTGCCAGCAGTCCCCTAGCGGCAAGGCAGTTCTTC. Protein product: CASSPLAARQFF.

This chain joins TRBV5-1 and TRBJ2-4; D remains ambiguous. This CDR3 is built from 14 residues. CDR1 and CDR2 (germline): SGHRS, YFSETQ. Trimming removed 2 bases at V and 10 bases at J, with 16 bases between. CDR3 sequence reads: CASSFGNNQGIQYF. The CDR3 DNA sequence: TGCGCCAGCAGCTTTGGGAACAACCAAGGGATTCAGTACTTC.

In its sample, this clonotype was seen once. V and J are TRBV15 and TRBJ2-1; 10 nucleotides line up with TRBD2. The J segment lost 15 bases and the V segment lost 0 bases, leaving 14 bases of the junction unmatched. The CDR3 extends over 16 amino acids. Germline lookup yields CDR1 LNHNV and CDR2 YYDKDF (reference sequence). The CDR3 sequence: CATSRDSRSGGARWFF. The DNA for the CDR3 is TGTGCCACCAGCAGAGATTCGCGGAGCGGGGGGGCCCGTTGGTTCTTC.

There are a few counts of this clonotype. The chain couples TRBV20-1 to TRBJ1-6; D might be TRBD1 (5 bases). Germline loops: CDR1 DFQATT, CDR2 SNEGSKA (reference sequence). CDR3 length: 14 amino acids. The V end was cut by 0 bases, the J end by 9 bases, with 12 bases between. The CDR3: CSARDRRVGSPLHF. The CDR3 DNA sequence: TGCAGTGCTAGAGATCGCAGGGTCGGTTCACCCCTCCACTTT.

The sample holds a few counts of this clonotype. CDR3: CASSRPSGSKNEQYF. CDR3 nucleotide sequence: TGCGCCAGCAGCCGACCCAGCGGGAGTAAGAACGAGCAGTACTTC. The rearrangement joins TRBV5-1 to TRBJ2-7; 8 bases agree with TRBD2. The germline CDR1 and CDR2 sequences are SGHRS and YFSETQ. This CDR3 has 15 residues. V shed 4 bases, J shed 5 bases, and the junction held 11 bases outside the gene matches.

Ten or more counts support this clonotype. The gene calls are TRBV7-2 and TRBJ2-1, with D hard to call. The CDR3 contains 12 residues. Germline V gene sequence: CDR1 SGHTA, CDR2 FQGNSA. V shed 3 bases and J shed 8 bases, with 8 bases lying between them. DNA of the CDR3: TGTGCCAGCAGCTTTTATACCGATGAGCAGTTCTTC. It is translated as CASSFYTDEQFF.

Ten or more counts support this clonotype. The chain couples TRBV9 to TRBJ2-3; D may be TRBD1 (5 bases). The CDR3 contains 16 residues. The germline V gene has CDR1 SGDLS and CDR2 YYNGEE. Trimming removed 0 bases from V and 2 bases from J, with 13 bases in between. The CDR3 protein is CASSVASQDITDTQYF. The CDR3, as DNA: TGTGCCAGCAGCGTAGCTTCCCAGGACATCACAGATACGCAGTATTTT.

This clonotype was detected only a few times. CDR3 residues: CASNPGLAGTQYF. The DNA for the CDR3 is TGCGCCAGCAACCCCGGACTAGCAGGGACCCAGTACTTC. The rearrangement joins TRBV10-2 to TRBJ2-5, with 8 bases fitting TRBD2. J was trimmed by 7 bases and V by 7 bases; bases with no gene match: 8. Germline lookup yields CDR1 WSHSY and CDR2 SAAADI. The CDR3 is 13 amino acids.

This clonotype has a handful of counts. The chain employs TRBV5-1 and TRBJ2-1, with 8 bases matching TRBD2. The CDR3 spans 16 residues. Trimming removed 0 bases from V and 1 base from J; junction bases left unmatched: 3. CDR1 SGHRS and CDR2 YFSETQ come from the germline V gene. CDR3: CASSLVSGVSYNEQFF. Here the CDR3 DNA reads TGCGCCAGCAGCTTGGTTAGCGGGGTTTCCTACAATGAGCAGTTCTTC.

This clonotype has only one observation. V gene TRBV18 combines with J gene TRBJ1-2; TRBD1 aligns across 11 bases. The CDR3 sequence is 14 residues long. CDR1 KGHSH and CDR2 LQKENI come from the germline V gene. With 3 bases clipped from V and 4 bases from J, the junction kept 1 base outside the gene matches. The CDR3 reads CASSPGQGVYGYTF. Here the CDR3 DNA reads TGTGCCAGCTCACCGGGACAGGGGGTCTATGGCTACACCTTC.

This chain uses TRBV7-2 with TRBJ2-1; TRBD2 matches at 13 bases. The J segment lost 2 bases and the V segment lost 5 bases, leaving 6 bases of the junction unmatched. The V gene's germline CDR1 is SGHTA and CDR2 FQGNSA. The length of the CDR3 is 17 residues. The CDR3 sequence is CASSQTSGRATYNEQFF. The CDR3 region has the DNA TGTGCCAGCAGCCAAACTAGCGGGAGGGCCACCTACAATGAGCAGTTCTTC.

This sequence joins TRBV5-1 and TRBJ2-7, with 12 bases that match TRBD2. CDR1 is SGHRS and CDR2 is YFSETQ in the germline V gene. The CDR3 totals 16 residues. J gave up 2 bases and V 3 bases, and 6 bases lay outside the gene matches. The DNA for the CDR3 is TGCGCCAGCAGCTGGACTAGCGGGACACCAGCCTACGAGCAGTACTTC. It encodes CASSWTSGTPAYEQYF. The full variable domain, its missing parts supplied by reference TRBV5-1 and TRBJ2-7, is KAGVTQTPRYLIKTRGQQVTLSCSPISGHRSVSWYQQTPGQGLQFLFEYFSETQRNKGNFPGRFSGRQFSNSRSEMNVSTLELGDSALYLCASSWTSGTPAYEQYFGPGTRLTVT.

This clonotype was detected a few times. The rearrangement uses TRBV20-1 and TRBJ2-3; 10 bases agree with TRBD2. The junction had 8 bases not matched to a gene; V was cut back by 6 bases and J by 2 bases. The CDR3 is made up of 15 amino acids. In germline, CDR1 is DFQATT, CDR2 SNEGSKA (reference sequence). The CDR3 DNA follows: TGCAGTGCCGGGTCTAGCGGGAGTTCCACAGATACGCAGTATTTT. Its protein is CSAGSSGSSTDTQYF.

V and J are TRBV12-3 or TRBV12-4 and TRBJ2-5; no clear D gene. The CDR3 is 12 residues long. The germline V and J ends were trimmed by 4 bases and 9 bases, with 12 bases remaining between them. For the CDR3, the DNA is TGTGCCAGCAGTTCCCATGCGCGAGCCCAGTACTTC. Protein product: CASSSHARAQYF.

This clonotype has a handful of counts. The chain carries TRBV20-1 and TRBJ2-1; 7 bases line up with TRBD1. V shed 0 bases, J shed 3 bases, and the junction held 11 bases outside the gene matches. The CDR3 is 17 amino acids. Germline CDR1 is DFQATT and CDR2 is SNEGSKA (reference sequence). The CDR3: CSARDRRGGNLYNEQFF. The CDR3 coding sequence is TGCAGTGCTAGAGATAGGCGAGGGGGCAATCTCTACAATGAGCAGTTCTTC.

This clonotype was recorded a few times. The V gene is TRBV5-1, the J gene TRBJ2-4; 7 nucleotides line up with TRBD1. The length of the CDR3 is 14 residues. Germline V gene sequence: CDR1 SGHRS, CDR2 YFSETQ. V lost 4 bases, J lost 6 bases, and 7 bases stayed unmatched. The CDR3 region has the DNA TGCGCCAGCAGCAACGGGACAGTTGGAAACATTCAGTACTTC. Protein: CASSNGTVGNIQYF.

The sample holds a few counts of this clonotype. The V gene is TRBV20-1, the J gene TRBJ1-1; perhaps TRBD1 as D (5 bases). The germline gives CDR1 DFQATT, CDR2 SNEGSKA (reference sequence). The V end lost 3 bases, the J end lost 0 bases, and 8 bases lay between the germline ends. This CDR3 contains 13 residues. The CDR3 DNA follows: TGCAGTGCTAGGGGGGGGTTGAACACTGAAGCTTTCTTT. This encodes CSARGGLNTEAFF.